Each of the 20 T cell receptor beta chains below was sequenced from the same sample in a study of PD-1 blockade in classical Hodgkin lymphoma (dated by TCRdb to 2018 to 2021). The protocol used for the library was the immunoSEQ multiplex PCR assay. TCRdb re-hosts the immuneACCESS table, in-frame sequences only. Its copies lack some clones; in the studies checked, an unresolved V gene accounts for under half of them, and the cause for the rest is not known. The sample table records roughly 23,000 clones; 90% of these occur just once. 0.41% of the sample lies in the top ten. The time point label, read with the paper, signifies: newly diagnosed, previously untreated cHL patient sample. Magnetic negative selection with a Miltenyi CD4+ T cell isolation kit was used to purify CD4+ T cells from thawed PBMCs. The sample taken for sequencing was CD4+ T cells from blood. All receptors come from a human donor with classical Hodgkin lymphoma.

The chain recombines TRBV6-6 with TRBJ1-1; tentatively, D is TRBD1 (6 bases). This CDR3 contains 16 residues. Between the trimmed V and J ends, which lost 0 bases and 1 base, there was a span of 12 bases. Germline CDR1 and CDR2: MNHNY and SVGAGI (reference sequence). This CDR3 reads CASSYSGGRQNTEAFF. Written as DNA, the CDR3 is TGTGCCAGCAGTTACTCCGGGGGGCGACAGAACACTGAAGCTTTCTTT.

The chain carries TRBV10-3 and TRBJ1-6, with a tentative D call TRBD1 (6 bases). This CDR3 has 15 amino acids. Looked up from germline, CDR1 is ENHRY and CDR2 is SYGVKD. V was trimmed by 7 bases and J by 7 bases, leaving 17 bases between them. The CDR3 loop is CAIKGGDALNSPLHF. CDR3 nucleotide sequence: TGTGCCATCAAGGGGGGGGACGCCCTCAATTCACCCCTCCACTTT.

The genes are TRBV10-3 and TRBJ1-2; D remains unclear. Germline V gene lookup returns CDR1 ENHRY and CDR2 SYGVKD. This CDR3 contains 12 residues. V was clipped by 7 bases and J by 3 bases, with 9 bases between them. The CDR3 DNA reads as TGTGCCATCAACCCCGGGGACTATGGCTACACCTTC. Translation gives CAINPGDYGYTF.

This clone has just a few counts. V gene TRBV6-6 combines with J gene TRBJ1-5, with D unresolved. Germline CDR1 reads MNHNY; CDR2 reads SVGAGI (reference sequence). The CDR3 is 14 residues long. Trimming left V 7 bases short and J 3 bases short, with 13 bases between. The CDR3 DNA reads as TGTGCCAGCACCTACTCTGGAAACAATCAGCCCCAGCATTTT. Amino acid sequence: CASTYSGNNQPQHF.

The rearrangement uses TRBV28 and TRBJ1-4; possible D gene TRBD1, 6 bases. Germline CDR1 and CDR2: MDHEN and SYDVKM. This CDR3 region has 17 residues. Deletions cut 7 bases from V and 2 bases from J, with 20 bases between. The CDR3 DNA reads TGTGCCAGCAACGACAGGAAAGGGTCTTGGACTAATGAAAAACTGTTTTTT. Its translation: CASNDRKGSWTNEKLFF.

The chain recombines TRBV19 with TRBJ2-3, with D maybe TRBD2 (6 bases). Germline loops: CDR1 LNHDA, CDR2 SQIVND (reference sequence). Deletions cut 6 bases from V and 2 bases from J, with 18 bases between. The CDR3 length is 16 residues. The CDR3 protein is CASRLDGGRNTDTQYF. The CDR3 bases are TGTGCCAGTAGGTTAGATGGGGGGAGGAACACAGATACGCAGTATTTT.

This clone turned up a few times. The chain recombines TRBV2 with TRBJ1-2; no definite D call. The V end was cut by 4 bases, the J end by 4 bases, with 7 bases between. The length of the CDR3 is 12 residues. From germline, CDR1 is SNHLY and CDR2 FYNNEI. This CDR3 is CASSGLSYGYTF. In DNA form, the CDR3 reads TGTGCCAGCAGTGGCCTCAGCTATGGCTACACCTTC. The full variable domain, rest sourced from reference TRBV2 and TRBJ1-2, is EPEVTQTPSHQVTQMGQEVILRCVPISNHLYFYWYRQILGQKVEFLVSFYNNEISEKSEIFDDQFSVERPDGSNFTLKIRSTKLEDSAMYFCASSGLSYGYTFGSGTRLTVV.

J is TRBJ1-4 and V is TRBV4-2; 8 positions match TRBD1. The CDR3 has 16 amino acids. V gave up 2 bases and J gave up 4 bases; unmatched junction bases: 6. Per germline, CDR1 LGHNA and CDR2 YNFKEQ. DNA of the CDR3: TGTGCCAGCAGCCAAACAGGGGGGGTAGGTAATGAAAAACTGTTTTTT. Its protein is CASSQTGGVGNEKLFF.

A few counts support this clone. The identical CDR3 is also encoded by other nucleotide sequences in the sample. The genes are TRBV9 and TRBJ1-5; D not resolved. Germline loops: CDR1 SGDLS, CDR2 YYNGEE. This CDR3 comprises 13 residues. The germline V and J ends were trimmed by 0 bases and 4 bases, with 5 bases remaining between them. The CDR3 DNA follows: TGTGCCAGCAGCGTAGCGGGTAATCAGCCCCAGCATTTT. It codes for CASSVAGNQPQHF.

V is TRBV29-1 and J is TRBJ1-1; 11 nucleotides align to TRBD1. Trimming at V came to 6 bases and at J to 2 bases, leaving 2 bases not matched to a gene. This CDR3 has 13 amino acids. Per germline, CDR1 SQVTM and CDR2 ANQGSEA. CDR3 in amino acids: CSVGQGANTEAFF. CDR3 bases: TGCAGCGTCGGACAGGGGGCAAACACTGAAGCTTTCTTT.

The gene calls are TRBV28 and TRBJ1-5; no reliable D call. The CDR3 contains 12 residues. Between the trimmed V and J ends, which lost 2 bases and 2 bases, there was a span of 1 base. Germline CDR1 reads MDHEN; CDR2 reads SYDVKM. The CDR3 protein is CASSLGNQPQHF. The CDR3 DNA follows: TGTGCCAGCAGTTTAGGCAATCAGCCCCAGCATTTT. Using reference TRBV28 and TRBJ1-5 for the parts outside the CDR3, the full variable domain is DVKVTQSSRYLVKRTGEKVFLECVQDMDHENMFWYRQDPGLGLRLIYFSYDVKMKEKGDIPEGYSVSREKKERFSLILESASTNQTSMYLCASSLGNQPQHFGDGTRLSIL.

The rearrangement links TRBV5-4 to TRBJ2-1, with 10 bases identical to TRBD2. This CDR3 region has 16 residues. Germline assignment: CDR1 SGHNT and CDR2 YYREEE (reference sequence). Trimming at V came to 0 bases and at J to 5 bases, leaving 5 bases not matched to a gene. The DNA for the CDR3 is TGTGCCAGCAGCTTGGGCACTAGCGGGGCCAACAATGAGCAGTTCTTC. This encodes CASSLGTSGANNEQFF.

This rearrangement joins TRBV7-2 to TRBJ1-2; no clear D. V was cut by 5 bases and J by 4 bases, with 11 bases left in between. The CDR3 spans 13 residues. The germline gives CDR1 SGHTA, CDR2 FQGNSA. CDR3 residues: CASSRDGSYGYTF. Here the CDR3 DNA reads TGTGCCAGCAGCAGAGACGGTAGCTATGGCTACACCTTC.

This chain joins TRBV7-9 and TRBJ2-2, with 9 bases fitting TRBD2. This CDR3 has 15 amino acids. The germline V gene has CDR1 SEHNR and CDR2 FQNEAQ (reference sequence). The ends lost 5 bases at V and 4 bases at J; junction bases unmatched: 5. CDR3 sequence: CASSPGLATTGELFF. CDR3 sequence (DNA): TGTGCCAGCAGCCCAGGACTAGCGACCACCGGGGAGCTGTTTTTT. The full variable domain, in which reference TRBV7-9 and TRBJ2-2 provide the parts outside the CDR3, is DTGVSQNPRHKITKRGQNVTFRCDPISEHNRLYWYRQTLGQGPEFLTYFQNEAQLEKSRLLSDRFSAERPKGSFSTLEIQRTEQGDSAMYLCASSPGLATTGELFFGEGSRLTVL.

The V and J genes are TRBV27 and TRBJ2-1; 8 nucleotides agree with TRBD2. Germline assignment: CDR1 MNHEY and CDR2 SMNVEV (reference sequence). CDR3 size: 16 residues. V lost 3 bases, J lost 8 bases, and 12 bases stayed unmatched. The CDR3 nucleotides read TGTGCCAGCAGTTTTATCCACGTCGGGAGGGCCGATGAGCAGTTCTTC. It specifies CASSFIHVGRADEQFF.

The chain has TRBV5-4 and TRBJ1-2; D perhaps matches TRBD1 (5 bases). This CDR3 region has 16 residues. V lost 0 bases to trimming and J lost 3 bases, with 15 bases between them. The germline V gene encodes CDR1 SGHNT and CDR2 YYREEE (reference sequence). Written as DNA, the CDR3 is TGTGCCAGCAGCTTGGTGGGGACTGGAAGAGACTATGGCTACACCTTC. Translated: CASSLVGTGRDYGYTF.

CDR3 in DNA: TGTGCCAGCAGCTCTACCGTGGATACGCAGTATTTT. It specifies CASSSTVDTQYF. The chain links TRBV5-6 to TRBJ2-3, with D unresolved. With 3 bases removed from V and 6 bases from J, the gap between germline ends came to 8 bases. This CDR3 is built from 12 residues. Germline-derived CDR1 and CDR2 are SGHDT and YYEEEE.

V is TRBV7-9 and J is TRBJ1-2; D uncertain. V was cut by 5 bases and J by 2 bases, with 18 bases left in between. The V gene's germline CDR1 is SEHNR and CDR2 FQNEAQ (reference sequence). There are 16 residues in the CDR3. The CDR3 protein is CASSLELEILNYGYTF. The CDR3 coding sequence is TGTGCCAGCAGCCTCGAACTCGAGATTTTGAACTATGGCTACACCTTC.

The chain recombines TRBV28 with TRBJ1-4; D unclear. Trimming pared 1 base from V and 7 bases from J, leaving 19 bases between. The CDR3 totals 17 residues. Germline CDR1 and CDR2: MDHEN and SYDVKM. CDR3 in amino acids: CASSLLTSSLKGEKLFF. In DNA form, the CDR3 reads TGTGCCAGCAGTTTATTAACCTCAAGCTTGAAGGGTGAAAAACTGTTTTTT.

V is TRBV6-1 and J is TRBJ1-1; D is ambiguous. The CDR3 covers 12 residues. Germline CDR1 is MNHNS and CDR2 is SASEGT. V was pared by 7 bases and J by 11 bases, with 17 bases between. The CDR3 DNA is TGTGCCAGCAATGCACCGGGCCTGGGGGCTTTCTTT. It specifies CASNAPGLGAFF.